Presented here are 24 T cell receptor beta chains from one specimen sequenced in a study of T cell responses to AZD1222 COVID-19 vaccine. The data were produced by immunoSEQ multiplex PCR, yet TCRdb's version contains in-frame clones alone and is incomplete. The data show roughly 250,000 clones, with over 85% seen just once and roughly 0.5% held by the top ten. The source material was peripheral blood, sampled on day 0 of AZD1222 vaccination. The receptors stem from an adult in good health.

The chain employs TRBV5-4 and TRBJ1-2; 7 bases are a match to TRBD1. The V segment lost 2 bases and the J segment 2 bases; nucleotides outside the gene matches: 0. The CDR3 has 13 residues. Germline CDR1 and CDR2: SGHNT and YYREEE (reference sequence). CDR3 in amino acids: CASSFRGNYGYTF. The CDR3 DNA sequence: TGTGCCAGCAGCTTCAGGGGGAACTATGGCTACACCTTC.

CDR3 nucleotides: TGTGCCAGCAGTGAAGTATTCGGGGACGGAAACACCATATATTTT. It is translated as CASSEVFGDGNTIYF. The rearrangement uses TRBV6-1 and TRBJ1-3; possibly TRBD1 for D (5 bases). V was cut by 1 base and J by 4 bases, with 11 bases left in between. Germline CDR1 reads MNHNS; CDR2 reads SASEGT. This CDR3 comprises 15 residues.

The chain combines TRBV3-1 (or the pseudogene TRBV3-2) with TRBJ2-3; D uncertain. Germline V gene data show CDR1 as LGHDT and CDR2 as YNNKEL (reference sequence). Trimming removed 2 bases from V and 4 bases from J, with 13 bases in between. This CDR3 comprises 15 residues. The CDR3 loop reads CASSQSSLASDTQYF. As DNA, the CDR3 is TGTGCCAGCAGCCAAAGCTCTCTGGCCTCAGATACGCAGTATTTT.

The V and J genes are TRBV5-6 and TRBJ2-5, with D possibly being TRBD2 (6 bases). V gave up 5 bases and J gave up 4 bases, with 18 bases separating them. The CDR3 totals 15 residues. The germline gives CDR1 SGHDT, CDR2 YYEEEE. The CDR3 nucleotides are TGTGCCAGCAGACCGTGGGGGACTGGGGGAGAGACCCAGTACTTC. Its translation is CASRPWGTGGETQYF.

This chain connects TRBV15 to TRBJ2-1; 8 positions agree with TRBD2. Germline values: CDR1 LNHNV, CDR2 YYDKDF (reference sequence). V was clipped by 7 bases and J by 7 bases; unmatched bases: 15. The CDR3 totals 16 residues. The CDR3 sequence is CATKNPSLAGYNEQFF. The CDR3 DNA sequence: TGTGCCACCAAAAACCCTAGTCTAGCGGGCTATAATGAGCAGTTCTTC. The full variable domain, its missing parts supplied by reference TRBV15 and TRBJ2-1, is DAMVIQNPRYQVTQFGKPVTLSCSQTLNHNVMYWYQQKSSQAPKLLFHYYDKDFNNEADTPDNFQSRRPNTSFCFLDIRSPGLGDTAMYLCATKNPSLAGYNEQFFGPGTRLTVL.

This chain connects TRBV4-3 to TRBJ2-7; 8 bases map to TRBD2. This CDR3 region has 15 residues. Germline V gene data show CDR1 as LGHNA and CDR2 as YSLEER. V lost 1 base to trimming and J lost 12 bases; unmatched junction nucleotides: 14. CDR3 loop: CASSQVNSGSGSLYF. The CDR3 coding sequence is TGCGCCAGCAGCCAAGTCAACTCAGGGAGCGGGAGTCTGTACTTC.

The chain has TRBV28 and TRBJ1-1; D unresolved. Germline V gene data show CDR1 as MDHEN and CDR2 as SYDVKM. CDR3 length: 14 amino acids. Trimming took off 2 bases at V and 0 bases at J, with 7 bases between the two ends. This CDR3 is CASSLTQMNTEAFF. In DNA, the CDR3 is TGTGCCAGCAGTTTAACACAAATGAACACTGAAGCTTTCTTT.

This rearrangement joins TRBV5-5 to TRBJ2-2; possibly TRBD1 or TRBD2 for D (6 bases each). The germline CDR1 and CDR2 sequences are SGHKS and YYEKEE (reference sequence). This CDR3 has 14 amino acids. Trimming cost V 3 bases and J 4 bases, with 10 bases left between them. CDR3 nucleotides: TGTGCCAGCAGCTGGGGGGCCTCCACCGGGGAGCTGTTTTTT. It specifies CASSWGASTGELFF.

The chain recombines TRBV7-2 with TRBJ2-5, with D maybe TRBD2 (7 bases). Germline assignment: CDR1 SGHTA and CDR2 FQGNSA. Trimming stripped 4 bases from V and 2 bases from J, with 14 bases between. This CDR3 comprises 15 residues. The CDR3 nucleotides read TGTGCCAGCAGCTCCCAAAGGGGGGGACAAGAGACCCAGTACTTC. Protein product: CASSSQRGGQETQYF.

This chain connects TRBV11-3 to TRBJ1-1; D is unresolved. The CDR3 totals 14 residues. CDR1 is SGHNT and CDR2 is YENEEA in the germline V gene. V dropped 3 bases and J dropped 1 base, with 9 bases sitting between them. CDR3 protein: CASSFGGANTEAFF. In DNA, the CDR3 is TGTGCCAGCAGCTTTGGAGGTGCGAACACTGAAGCTTTCTTT.

The rearrangement joins TRBV7-9 to TRBJ2-7; D unclear. V dropped 3 bases and J dropped 4 bases, with 4 bases sitting between them. CDR1 and CDR2 (germline): SEHNR, FQNEAQ (reference sequence). The CDR3 is 11 residues long. The CDR3 loop reads CASSFEYEQYF. The CDR3 DNA reads TGTGCCAGCAGCTTCGAATACGAGCAGTACTTC.

The DNA for the CDR3 is TGTGCCAGCAGCTTCGAGATGGTTGGCTCTGGGGCCAACGTCCTGACTTTC. Translated, it gives CASSFEMVGSGANVLTF. This rearrangement joins TRBV7-9 to TRBJ2-6; no clear D. CDR1 is SEHNR and CDR2 is FQNEAQ in the germline V gene (reference sequence). CDR3 length: 17 residues. V lost 3 bases and J lost 0, with 12 bases in between. Filled out from reference TRBV7-9 and TRBJ2-6, the complete variable domain reads DTGVSQNPRHKITKRGQNVTFRCDPISEHNRLYWYRQTLGQGPEFLTYFQNEAQLEKSRLLSDRFSAERPKGSFSTLEIQRTEQGDSAMYLCASSFEMVGSGANVLTFGAGSRLTVL.

The rearrangement joins TRBV3-1 (or the pseudogene TRBV3-2) to TRBJ1-1; 7 bases map to TRBD1. With V trimmed by 2 bases and J by 8 bases, 2 bases remained unmatched. The CDR3 is made up of 12 amino acids. Per the germline V gene, CDR1 is LGHDT and CDR2 is YNNKEL (reference sequence). CDR3 sequence: CASSQRTGEAFF. In nucleotides, the CDR3 is TGTGCCAGCAGCCAACGGACAGGAGAAGCTTTCTTT.

The CDR3 bases are TGTGCCAGCAGCCCCACTGGGGCTAGCGGGCCTCGGTACTTC. Amino acid sequence: CASSPTGASGPRYF. The chain combines TRBV11-2 with TRBJ2-7, with TRBD2 matching over 8 bases. The CDR3 is 14 amino acids. After removal of 5 bases from V and 12 bases from J, the junction contained 15 bases not matched to a gene. Germline V gene data show CDR1 as SGHAT and CDR2 as FQNNGV.

The chain couples TRBV5-1 to TRBJ2-7; 9 bases align to TRBD1. This CDR3 has 15 amino acids. V shed 0 bases and J 3 bases; nucleotides not matched to a gene: 4. From germline, CDR1 is SGHRS and CDR2 YFSETQ. The CDR3 here is CASSLVQGAGYEQYF. The CDR3 DNA reads as TGCGCCAGCAGCTTGGTACAGGGGGCTGGCTACGAGCAGTACTTC.

This rearrangement joins TRBV2 to TRBJ1-4; TRBD1 might be the D (6 bases). CDR3 length: 15 amino acids. V lost 3 bases and J 6 bases, leaving 14 bases between the germline ends. The germline V gene encodes CDR1 SNHLY and CDR2 FYNNEI. CDR3 nucleotides: TGTGCCAGCAGTGAGCACGGGGGGCAACATGAAAAACTGTTTTTT. It is translated as CASSEHGGQHEKLFF.

The chain links TRBV28 to TRBJ2-2, with D unclear. The CDR3 contains 15 residues. Germline V gene lookup returns CDR1 MDHEN and CDR2 SYDVKM. V lost 7 bases and J lost 0, with 12 bases in between. The CDR3 spells CASIRLLSNTGELFF. The CDR3 DNA reads as TGTGCCAGCATCCGGCTACTCTCGAACACCGGGGAGCTGTTTTTT.

This chain connects TRBV28 to TRBJ2-5; 9 bases map to TRBD2. The V gene's germline CDR1 is MDHEN and CDR2 SYDVKM. With 3 bases clipped from V and 4 bases from J, the junction kept 3 bases outside the gene matches. The CDR3 length is 14 residues. This CDR3 reads CASSFSGRGETQYF. The DNA of the CDR3 is TGTGCCAGCAGTTTTAGCGGGAGAGGAGAGACCCAGTACTTC.

CDR3 bases: TGTGCCAGCAGCGTAGACAGGGGTGACACTGAAGCTTTCTTT. This encodes CASSVDRGDTEAFF. This chain joins TRBV9 and TRBJ1-1, with 7 bases lining up with TRBD1. J lost 3 bases, V lost 0 bases, and 2 bases had no gene match. There are 14 residues in the CDR3. CDR1 and CDR2 from the germline V gene are SGDLS and YYNGEE. Supplemented by reference TRBV9 and TRBJ1-1, the full variable domain reads DSGVTQTPKHLITATGQRVTLRCSPRSGDLSVYWYQQSLDQGLQFLIQYYNGEERAKGNILERFSAQQFPDLHSELNLSSLELGDSALYFCASSVDRGDTEAFFGQGTRLTVV.

This clone was recorded only once. This chain joins TRBV10-2 and TRBJ2-4; D gene uncertain. V dropped 10 bases and J dropped 0 bases, with 19 bases sitting between them. CDR3 size: 16 residues. Germline CDR1 reads WSHSY; CDR2 reads SAAADI. CDR3 DNA sequence: TGCGCCACCCGACACGGTTTCACCCTAGCCAAAAACATTCAGTACTTC. It specifies CATRHGFTLAKNIQYF.

This chain links TRBV28 with TRBJ1-3; unclear D gene. The V gene's germline CDR1 is MDHEN and CDR2 SYDVKM. Trimming pared 7 bases from V and 2 bases from J, leaving 9 bases between. The CDR3 runs 13 residues. The CDR3 DNA is TGTGCCAGCATCCGAAGTGCTGGAAACACCATATATTTT. Amino acids: CASIRSAGNTIYF.

This clone was found once. The V and J genes are TRBV4-3 and TRBJ1-1, with D possibly being TRBD1 (6 bases). Germline-derived CDR1 and CDR2 are LGHNA and YSLEER. CDR3 size: 15 residues. V was pared by 4 bases and J by 2 bases, with 14 bases between. CDR3 residues: CASSLRPGTNTEAFF. The DNA of the CDR3 is TGCGCCAGCAGCCTCCGGCCAGGGACAAACACTGAAGCTTTCTTT.

This clone showed up just once. The V call is TRBV2, the J call TRBJ1-6, with a possible D match to TRBD1 (6 bases). Germline assignment: CDR1 SNHLY and CDR2 FYNNEI. Trimming cost V 2 bases and J 10 bases, with 15 bases left between them. The CDR3 has 15 amino acids. The CDR3 coding sequence is TGTGCCAGCAGTGAACAACAGGGTTCAATGTCACCCCTCCACTTT. Its protein is CASSEQQGSMSPLHF.

The chain recombines TRBV10-3 with TRBJ1-2; unclear D gene. Germline V gene lookup returns CDR1 ENHRY and CDR2 SYGVKD. The CDR3 has 13 residues. Trimming left V 10 bases short and J 0 bases short, with 12 bases between. CDR3 bases: TGTGCCACCTCCGGGAAGGCTAACTATGGCTACACCTTC. It encodes CATSGKANYGYTF.